The present T cell receptor (beta chain) was sequenced within a study of blood T cells in healthy people across ages. Primers used in a second PCR of about 6 to 11 cycles were a sample-barcoded 5' primer and a J-beta primer mix. A template-switch adaptor with 12 random nucleotides tagged each cDNA molecule. Using its own MiXCR run on the 5' RACE reads, TCRdb lists one record per CDR3 protein. The repertoire holds over 500,000 distinct CDR3 sequences, approximately 26% seen once, with over 3.5% in the top ten. Only a few counts were recorded for this clonotype. Trimming took off 4 bases at V and 1 base at J, with 21 bases between the two ends. Germline loops: CDR1 MNHEY, CDR2 SVGAGI. The CDR3 runs to 18 residues. The data also belong to a second study, concerning T cells of mothers and their children. That source notes: The authors detected no persistent microchimeric T cell clones.

The J gene is TRBJ2-3, the V gene TRBV6-5; D is unclear. This receptor was identified in a boy aged 2 to 10 in good health. The sequenced sample was blood. CDR3 protein: CASSSVKDFFRGTDTQYF. CDR3 nucleotide sequence: TGTGCCAGCAGTTCGGTGAAGGATTTTTTTCGTGGCACAGATACGCAGTATTTT.